The 19 T cell receptor beta chains in this list originate from one sample, sequenced in a study of blood T cell repertoires in COVID-19. Profiled with immunoSEQ multiplex PCR; TCRdb holds only in-frame clones, not every one. The sample holds approximately 100,000 clones; approximately 84% are singletons and the top ten take about 10%. The sample was peripheral blood. Receptors were obtained from a woman aged 80 or over with acute or convalescent COVID-19.

The gene calls are TRBV5-1 and TRBJ2-2, with D unclear. CDR3 length equals 16 residues. Trimming pared 4 bases from V and 0 bases from J, leaving 13 bases between. Germline loops: CDR1 SGHRS, CDR2 YFSETQ. The DNA for the CDR3 is TGCGCCAGCAGCCCTATCTCAACTGCGAACACCGGGGAGCTGTTTTTT. Encoded protein: CASSPISTANTGELFF.

V is TRBV18 and J is TRBJ1-3, with D maybe TRBD1 (5 bases). The ends were cut back, 8 bases at V and 4 bases at J, with 15 bases in the middle. This CDR3 has 14 residues. From germline, CDR1 is KGHSH and CDR2 LQKENI. The DNA for the CDR3 is TGTGCCAGCCGGTCCAGGGAATCGGGAAACACCATATATTTT. Protein: CASRSRESGNTIYF.

The chain is built from TRBV2 and TRBJ2-7, with D maybe TRBD2 (5 bases). Trimming shortened V by 4 bases and J by 0 bases, and 16 bases separated the two germline ends. Germline loops: CDR1 SNHLY, CDR2 FYNNEI. The CDR3 totals 16 residues. CDR3 bases: TGTGCCAGCAGTGTAATTTTACGGGGTAGCTCCTACGAGCAGTACTTC. Translating gives CASSVILRGSSYEQYF. Combining the CDR3 with reference TRBV2 and TRBJ2-7 gives the whole variable domain EPEVTQTPSHQVTQMGQEVILRCVPISNHLYFYWYRQILGQKVEFLVSFYNNEISEKSEIFDDQFSVERPDGSNFTLKIRSTKLEDSAMYFCASSVILRGSSYEQYFGPGTRLTVT.

This clone has only a few counts. The chain combines TRBV14 with TRBJ2-7; 9 positions match TRBD2. Per germline, CDR1 SGHDN and CDR2 FVKESK. The CDR3 has 16 amino acids. V lost 3 bases, J lost 1 base, and 7 bases stayed unmatched. The CDR3 nucleotides read TGTGCCAGCAGCCACGCACCGGGACTAGCTTCCTACGAGCAGTACTTC. Residues: CASSHAPGLASYEQYF.

This clone has a handful of counts. The chain has TRBV5-4 and TRBJ2-7; 7 nucleotides align to TRBD1. There are 18 residues in the CDR3. Trimming took 4 bases from V and 0 from J; bases not matched to a gene: 16. CDR1 and CDR2 from the germline V gene are SGHNT and YYREEE (reference sequence). The DNA for the CDR3 is TGTGCCAGCAGCAGGGGTGCCCCGGGACAGCAGTCCTCCTACGAGCAGTACTTC. This translates into CASSRGAPGQQSSYEQYF.

This chain uses TRBV2 with TRBJ1-2; D is possibly TRBD1 (5 bases). Germline V lookup: CDR1 SNHLY, CDR2 FYNNEI. This CDR3 contains 15 residues. With 4 bases removed from V and 2 bases from J, the gap between germline ends came to 14 bases. CDR3 loop: CASSVIARANYGYTF. The CDR3 DNA reads as TGTGCCAGCAGTGTCATTGCCAGGGCGAACTATGGCTACACCTTC. The variable domain in full, completed from reference TRBV2 and TRBJ1-2, reads EPEVTQTPSHQVTQMGQEVILRCVPISNHLYFYWYRQILGQKVEFLVSFYNNEISEKSEIFDDQFSVERPDGSNFTLKIRSTKLEDSAMYFCASSVIARANYGYTFGSGTRLTVV.

The chain combines TRBV25-1 with TRBJ1-4; D is ambiguous. CDR3 length: 16 residues. CDR1 and CDR2 (germline): MGHDK, SYGVNS. Trimming stripped 1 base from V and 3 bases from J, with 12 bases between. This chain's CDR3 is CASSEFGGRPNEKLFF. The CDR3 DNA sequence: TGTGCCAGCAGTGAATTCGGAGGTCGGCCTAATGAAAAACTGTTTTTT.

This clone was seen a handful of times. The gene calls are TRBV30 and TRBJ1-6, with D maybe TRBD1 (5 bases). The CDR3 is 16 amino acids. V was clipped by 1 base and J by 3 bases, with 13 bases between them. CDR1 and CDR2 from the germline V gene are GTSNPN and SVGIG (reference sequence). CDR3 nucleotides: TGTGCCTGGAGTGGATCCGACAGTCTCTATAATTCACCCCTCCACTTT. Translating gives CAWSGSDSLYNSPLHF.

The chain employs TRBV5-5 and TRBJ1-5; maybe TRBD1 (5 bases). CDR1 and CDR2 (germline): SGHKS, YYEKEE (reference sequence). Trimming stripped 1 base from V and 6 bases from J, with 8 bases between. The CDR3 has 13 amino acids. The CDR3 DNA is TGTGCCAGCAGCTTGTTTAGGGGTCAGCCCCAGCATTTT. Amino acids: CASSLFRGQPQHF.

This chain joins TRBV2 and TRBJ2-1; 8 nucleotides align to TRBD1. The CDR3 length is 13 residues. Losses at the gene ends were 8 bases for V and 6 bases for J; bases not matched to a gene: 6. From germline, CDR1 is SNHLY and CDR2 FYNNEI. For the CDR3, the DNA is TGTGCCAGCCGGCAGGGGGCGGCCAATGAGCAGTTCTTC. Residues: CASRQGAANEQFF. Variable domain in full (rest from reference TRBV2 and TRBJ2-1): EPEVTQTPSHQVTQMGQEVILRCVPISNHLYFYWYRQILGQKVEFLVSFYNNEISEKSEIFDDQFSVERPDGSNFTLKIRSTKLEDSAMYFCASRQGAANEQFFGPGTRLTVL.

This clone was counted a few times. The rearrangement uses TRBV2 and TRBJ1-5; D is undetermined. The germline V gene has CDR1 SNHLY and CDR2 FYNNEI. CDR3 length: 13 residues. V lost 3 bases and J 3 bases, leaving 6 bases between the germline ends. DNA for the CDR3: TGTGCCAGCAGTGACAGGTTCAATCAGCCCCAGCATTTT. Translated: CASSDRFNQPQHF.

This chain uses TRBV2 with TRBJ1-1, with a weak D call TRBD1 (6 bases). The length of the CDR3 is 17 residues. Germline V CDR1 and CDR2: SNHLY, FYNNEI. V gave up 1 base and J gave up 1 base, with 16 bases separating them. CDR3 in DNA: TGTGCCAGCAGTGAAGTGCGATCGGTCAGGGGGAACACTGAAGCTTTCTTT. Translating it yields CASSEVRSVRGNTEAFF.

This rearrangement joins TRBV15 to TRBJ2-5; unclear D gene. The germline V gene has CDR1 LNHNV and CDR2 YYDKDF (reference sequence). Trimming took 0 bases from V and 4 from J, leaving 3 bases between them. The CDR3 covers 12 residues. CDR3 coding DNA: TGTGCCACCAGCAGAGATATAGAGACCCAGTACTTC. Residues: CATSRDIETQYF.

The chain has TRBV7-2 and TRBJ2-1, with D possibly matching TRBD2 (7 bases). CDR3 length: 16 amino acids. V was clipped by 5 bases and J by 4 bases, with 18 bases between them. Germline loops: CDR1 SGHTA, CDR2 FQGNSA. In DNA form, the CDR3 reads TGTGCCAGCAGCCCCAGGAAGGGGGGGTTTTACAATGAGCAGTTCTTC. Protein product: CASSPRKGGFYNEQFF.

This rearrangement joins TRBV7-9 to TRBJ1-3; D ambiguous. V lost 5 bases to trimming and J lost 0 bases, with 17 bases between them. CDR1 is SEHNR and CDR2 is FQNEAQ in the germline V gene (reference sequence). CDR3 length: 17 residues. The CDR3 DNA is TGTGCCAGCAGCCCCCGGAGAAGCTACTACTCTGGAAACACCATATATTTT. This encodes CASSPRRSYYSGNTIYF.

The gene calls are TRBV9 and TRBJ1-4; unclear D gene. The CDR3 has 15 amino acids. Germline-derived CDR1 and CDR2 are SGDLS and YYNGEE. Trimming pared 0 bases from V and 3 bases from J, leaving 9 bases between. Here the CDR3 DNA reads TGTGCCAGCAGCGTAGGGGCAACCGCTAATGAAAAACTGTTTTTT. Translating it yields CASSVGATANEKLFF. Supplemented by reference TRBV9 and TRBJ1-4, the full variable domain reads DSGVTQTPKHLITATGQRVTLRCSPRSGDLSVYWYQQSLDQGLQFLIQYYNGEERAKGNILERFSAQQFPDLHSELNLSSLELGDSALYFCASSVGATANEKLFFGSGTQLSVL.

The table lists this clone with a count of one. The V call is TRBV7-2, the J call TRBJ2-2; 7 nucleotides line up with TRBD1. This CDR3 has 15 residues. The germline V gene has CDR1 SGHTA and CDR2 FQGNSA. Unmatched junction bases numbered 3, after V lost 4 bases and J lost 1 base. The CDR3 region has the DNA TGTGCCAGCAGCTCCCGACAGGGGAACACCGGGGAGCTGTTTTTT. Encoded protein: CASSSRQGNTGELFF. The complete variable domain, with remaining parts taken from reference TRBV7-2 and TRBJ2-2, reads GAGVSQSPSNKVTEKGKDVELRCDPISGHTALYWYRQSLGQGLEFLIYFQGNSAPDKSGLPSDRFSAERTGGSVSTLTIQRTQQEDSAVYLCASSSRQGNTGELFFGEGSRLTVL.

This clone was observed a few times. This chain uses TRBV3-1 (or the pseudogene TRBV3-2) with TRBJ1-2; TRBD1 matches at 8 bases. The V and J ends lost 8 bases and 3 bases, in that order; junction bases with no gene match: 5. The length of the CDR3 is 13 residues. CDR1 is LGHDT, CDR2 YNNKEL, per germline (reference sequence). The DNA for the CDR3 is TGTGCCAGCCAAACGACAGGGGACTATGGCTACACCTTC. This sequence encodes CASQTTGDYGYTF.

The rearrangement uses TRBV25-1 and TRBJ1-2, with D possibly matching TRBD1 (5 bases). The CDR3 extends over 13 amino acids. Trimming left V 2 bases short and J 1 base short, with 5 bases between. CDR1 is MGHDK, CDR2 SYGVNS, per germline. CDR3 DNA sequence: TGTGCCAGCAGTGAACAGGGTAACTATGGCTACACCTTC. It yields the protein CASSEQGNYGYTF.